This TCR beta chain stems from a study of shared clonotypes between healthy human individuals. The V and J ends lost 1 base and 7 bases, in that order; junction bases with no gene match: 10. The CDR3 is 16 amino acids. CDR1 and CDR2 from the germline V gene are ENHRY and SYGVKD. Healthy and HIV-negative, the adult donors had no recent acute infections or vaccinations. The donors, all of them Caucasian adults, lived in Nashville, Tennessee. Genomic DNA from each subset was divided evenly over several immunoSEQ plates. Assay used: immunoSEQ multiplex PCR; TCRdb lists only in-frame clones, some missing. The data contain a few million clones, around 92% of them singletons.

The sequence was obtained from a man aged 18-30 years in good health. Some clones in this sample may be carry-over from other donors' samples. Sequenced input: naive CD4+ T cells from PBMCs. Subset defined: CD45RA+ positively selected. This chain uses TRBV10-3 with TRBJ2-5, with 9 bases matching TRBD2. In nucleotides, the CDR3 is TGTGCCATCAGTGAGTGGGCTAGCGGGGAGCCTGTGACCCAGTACTTC. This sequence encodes CAISEWASGEPVTQYF.